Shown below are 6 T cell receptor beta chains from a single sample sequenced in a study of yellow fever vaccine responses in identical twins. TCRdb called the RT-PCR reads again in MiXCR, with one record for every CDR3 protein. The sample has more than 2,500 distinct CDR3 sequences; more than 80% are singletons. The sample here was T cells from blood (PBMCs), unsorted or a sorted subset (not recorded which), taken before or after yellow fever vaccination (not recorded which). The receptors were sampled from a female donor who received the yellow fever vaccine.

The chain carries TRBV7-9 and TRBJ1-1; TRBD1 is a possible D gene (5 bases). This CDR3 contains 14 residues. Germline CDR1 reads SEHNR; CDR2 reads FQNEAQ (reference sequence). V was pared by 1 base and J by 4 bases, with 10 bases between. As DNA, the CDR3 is TGTGCCAGCAGCTTAGATGGGGGTTCCACTGAAGCTTTCTTT. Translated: CASSLDGGSTEAFF.

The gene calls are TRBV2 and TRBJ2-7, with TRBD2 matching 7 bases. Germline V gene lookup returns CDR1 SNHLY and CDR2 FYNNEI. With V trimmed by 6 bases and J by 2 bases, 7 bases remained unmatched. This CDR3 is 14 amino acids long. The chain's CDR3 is CASSRGSGPYEQYV. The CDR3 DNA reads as TGTGCCAGCAGCCGGGGTAGCGGGCCCTACGAGCAGTACGTC.

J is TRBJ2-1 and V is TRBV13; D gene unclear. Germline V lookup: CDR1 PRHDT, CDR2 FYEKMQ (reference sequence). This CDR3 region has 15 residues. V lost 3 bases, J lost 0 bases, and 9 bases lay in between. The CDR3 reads CASSFLTSSYNEQFF. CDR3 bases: TGTGCCAGCAGCTTCCTCACCAGCTCCTACAATGAGCAGTTCTTC. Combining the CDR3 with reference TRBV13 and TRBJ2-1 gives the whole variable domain AAGVIQSPRHLIKEKRETATLKCYPIPRHDTVYWYQQGPGQDPQFLISFYEKMQSDKGSIPDRFSAQQFSDYHSELNMSSLELGDSALYFCASSFLTSSYNEQFFGPGTRLTVL.

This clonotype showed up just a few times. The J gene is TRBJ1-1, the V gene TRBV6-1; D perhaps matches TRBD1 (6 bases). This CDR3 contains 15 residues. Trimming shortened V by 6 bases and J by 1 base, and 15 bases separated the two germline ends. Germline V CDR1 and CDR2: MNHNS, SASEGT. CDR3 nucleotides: TGTGCCAGCAGACTCAACAGGGCGCCGAACACTGAAGCTTTCTTT. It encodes CASRLNRAPNTEAFF.

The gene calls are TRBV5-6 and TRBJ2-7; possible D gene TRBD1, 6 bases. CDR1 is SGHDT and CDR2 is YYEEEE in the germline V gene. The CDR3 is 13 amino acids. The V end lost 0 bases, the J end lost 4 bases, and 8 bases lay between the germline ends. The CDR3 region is CASSLGTEYEQYV. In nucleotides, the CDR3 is TGTGCCAGCAGCTTGGGGACAGAGTACGAGCAGTACGTC.

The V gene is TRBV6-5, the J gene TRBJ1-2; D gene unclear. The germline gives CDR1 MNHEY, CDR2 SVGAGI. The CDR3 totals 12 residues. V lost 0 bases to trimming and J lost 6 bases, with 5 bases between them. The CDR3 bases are TGTGCCAGCAGTTACTCGCCGGATGGCTACACCTTC. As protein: CASSYSPDGYTF.